This TCR beta chain was captured by sequencing in a study of cytomegalovirus exposure and HLA in healthy donors. Study background: Genotyping of roughly 400 donors showed that around 86% belonged to the Caucasian-associated ancestry cluster.

Broader study findings: Fewer N-insertions (relative to the approximately 670-donor mean) were reportedly seen in an Asian-associated ancestry cluster in a later analysis. In a later analysis, the majority of CMV-associated beta chains seemingly showed HLA restriction. Reports described diagnosis of cytomegalovirus status by the classifier as highly specific and sensitive.

About this clone itself: No antigen is known for it.

PCR involved 60 Vbeta and 13 Jbeta primers. Only in-frame clones appear in the TCRdb table, and some are missing; sequencing was by immunoSEQ multiplex PCR. The data hold 170,000 or so clones, with 80% observed a single time. The sample consisted of PBMCs. The TCR comes from a boy aged 5-17 years in good health and CMV-seronegative.

CDR3 amino acids: CASSSWTGETDTQYF. CDR3 DNA sequence: TGTGCCAGCAGCAGTTGGACAGGGGAGACAGATACGCAGTATTTT. The rearrangement uses TRBV9 and TRBJ2-3; 9 bases align to TRBD1. CDR3 length equals 15 residues. Per germline, CDR1 SGDLS and CDR2 YYNGEE. The V and J ends lost 4 bases and 3 bases, in that order; junction bases with no gene match: 6.